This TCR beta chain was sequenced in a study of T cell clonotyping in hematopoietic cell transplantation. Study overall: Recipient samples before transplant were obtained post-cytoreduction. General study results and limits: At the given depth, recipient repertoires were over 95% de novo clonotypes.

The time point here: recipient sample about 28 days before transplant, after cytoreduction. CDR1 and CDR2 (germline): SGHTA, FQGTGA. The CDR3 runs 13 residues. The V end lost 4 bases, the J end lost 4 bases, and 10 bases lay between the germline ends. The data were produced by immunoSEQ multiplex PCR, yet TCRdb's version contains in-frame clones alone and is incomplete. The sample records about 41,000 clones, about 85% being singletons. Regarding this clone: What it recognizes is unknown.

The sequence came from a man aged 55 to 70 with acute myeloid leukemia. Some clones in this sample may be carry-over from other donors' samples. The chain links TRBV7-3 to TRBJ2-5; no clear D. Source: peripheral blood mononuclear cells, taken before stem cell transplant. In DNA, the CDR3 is TGTGCCAGCAGCTATTCATTCACAGAGACCCAGTACTTC. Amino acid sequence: CASSYSFTETQYF. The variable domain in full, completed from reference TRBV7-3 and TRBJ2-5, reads GAGVSQTPSNKVTEKGKYVELRCDPISGHTALYWYRQSLGQGPEFLIYFQGTGAADDSGLPNDRFFAVRPEGSVSTLKIQRTERGDSAVYLCASSYSFTETQYFGPGTRLLVL.